The entry below describes one T cell receptor (beta chain). Antigen unknown. Before the COVID-19 pandemic, during about 2010-2019, CD4+ T cells were taken from unexposed donors. CD4+ T cells were isolated from the cells after roughly 11 days of culture. As cell numbers allowed, unexposed-donor CD4+ T cells faced SARS-CoV-2 S/N and four cold-coronavirus spikes. The data belong to a study of CD4 T cells in relation to SARS-CoV-2 and coronaviruses. Study overall: ViraFEST: approximately 10-day antigen culture of PBMCs, then TCR beta CDR3 sequencing. The negative reference was HIV-1 Nef peptide pool or peptide-free culture. The HLA restriction of the shared crossreactive spike epitopes was mapped.

Data came from immunoSEQ multiplex PCR; TCRdb stores just in-frame clones and leaves some out. The table lists roughly 20,000 clones, over 65% of them singletons, with around a sixth in the top ten. This TCR was sampled from a human donor in good health. The specimen was CD4+ T cells from PBMCs, cultured in vitro.

CDR3 region: CAGLSVVNEKLFF. In DNA form, the CDR3 reads TGTGCCGGACTATCGGTAGTTAATGAAAAACTGTTTTTT. The rearrangement uses TRBV30 and TRBJ1-4; D ambiguous. CDR3 length equals 13 residues. Trimming stripped 8 bases from V and 4 bases from J, with 14 bases between. Per germline, CDR1 GTSNPN and CDR2 SVGIG (reference sequence).